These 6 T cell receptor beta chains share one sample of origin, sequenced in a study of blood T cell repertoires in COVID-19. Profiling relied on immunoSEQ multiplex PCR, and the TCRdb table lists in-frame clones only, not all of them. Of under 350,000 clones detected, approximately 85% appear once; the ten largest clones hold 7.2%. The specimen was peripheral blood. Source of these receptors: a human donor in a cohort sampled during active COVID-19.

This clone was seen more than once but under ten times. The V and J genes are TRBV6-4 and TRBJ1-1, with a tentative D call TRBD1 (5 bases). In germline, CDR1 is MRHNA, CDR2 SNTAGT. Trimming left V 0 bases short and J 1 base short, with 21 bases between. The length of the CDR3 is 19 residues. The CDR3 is CASSDSNSPSTDRNTEAFF. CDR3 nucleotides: TGTGCCAGCAGTGACTCGAATTCTCCTAGTACCGACAGGAACACTGAAGCTTTCTTT.

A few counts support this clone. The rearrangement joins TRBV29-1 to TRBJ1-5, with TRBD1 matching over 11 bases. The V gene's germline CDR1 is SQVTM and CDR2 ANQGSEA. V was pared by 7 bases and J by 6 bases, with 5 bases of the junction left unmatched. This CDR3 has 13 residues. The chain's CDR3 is CSAGTGGGQPQHF. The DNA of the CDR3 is TGCAGCGCGGGGACAGGGGGAGGTCAGCCCCAGCATTTT.

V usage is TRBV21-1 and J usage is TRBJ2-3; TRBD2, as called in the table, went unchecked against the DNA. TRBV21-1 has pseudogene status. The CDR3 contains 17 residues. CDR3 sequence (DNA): TGTGCCAGCAGCAAAGAAGAGTTGAGCGACAGCACAGATACGCAGTATTTT. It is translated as CASSKEELSDSTDTQYF.

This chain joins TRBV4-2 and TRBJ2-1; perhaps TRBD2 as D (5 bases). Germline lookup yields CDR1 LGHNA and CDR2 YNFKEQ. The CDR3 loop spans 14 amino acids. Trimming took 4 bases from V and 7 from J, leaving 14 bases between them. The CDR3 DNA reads TGTGCCAGCAGCCTAGGGAGTCGAGAAAATGAGCAGTTCTTC. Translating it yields CASSLGSRENEQFF.

CDR3 in amino acids: CASSPHDNSPLHF. The CDR3, as DNA: TGTGCCAGCAGCCCCCATGATAATTCACCCCTCCACTTT. V usage is TRBV6-5 and J usage is TRBJ1-6; D is undetermined. Germline loops: CDR1 MNHEY, CDR2 SVGAGI. The CDR3 consists of 13 residues. V was trimmed by 6 bases and J by 5 bases, leaving 8 bases between them.

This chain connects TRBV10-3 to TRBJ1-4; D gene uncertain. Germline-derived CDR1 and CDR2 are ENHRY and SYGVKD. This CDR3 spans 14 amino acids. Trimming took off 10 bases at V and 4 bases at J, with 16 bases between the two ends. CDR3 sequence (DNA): TGTGCCACAGCCGGAGACGGCGTTAATGAAAAACTGTTTTTT. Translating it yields CATAGDGVNEKLFF.